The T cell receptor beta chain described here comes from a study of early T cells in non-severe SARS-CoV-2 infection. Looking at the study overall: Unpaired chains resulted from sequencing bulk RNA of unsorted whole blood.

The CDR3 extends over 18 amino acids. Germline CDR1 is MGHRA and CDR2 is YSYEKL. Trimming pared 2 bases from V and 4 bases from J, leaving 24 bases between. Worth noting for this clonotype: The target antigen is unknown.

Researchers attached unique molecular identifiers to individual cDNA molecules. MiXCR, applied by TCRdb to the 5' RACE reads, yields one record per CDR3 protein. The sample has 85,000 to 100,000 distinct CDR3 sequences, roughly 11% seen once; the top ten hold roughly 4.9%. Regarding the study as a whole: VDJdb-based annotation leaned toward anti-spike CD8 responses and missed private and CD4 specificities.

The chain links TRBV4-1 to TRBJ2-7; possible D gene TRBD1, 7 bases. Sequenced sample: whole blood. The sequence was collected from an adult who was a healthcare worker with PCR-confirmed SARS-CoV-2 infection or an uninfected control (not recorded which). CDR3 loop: CASSQTALQSPGGYEQYF. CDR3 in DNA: TGCGCCAGCAGCCAAACCGCCTTACAGAGCCCAGGGGGGTACGAGCAGTACTTC.